The 29 T cell receptor beta chains below come from one sample, sequenced in a study of T-cell memory formation after mild COVID-19. TCRdb re-analysed the 5' RACE reads in MiXCR, keeping a single row per CDR3 protein. The table lists approximately 290,000 distinct CDR3 sequences, roughly a fifth of them singletons. Sequencing used PBMCs or a T cell subset sorted from them (not recorded which). Receptors originate from a young man who had mild COVID-19 (a few samples of this study predate the infection). Cell type and time point are not known.

This clonotype was recorded at least ten times. The chain uses TRBV18 and TRBJ2-5; weak D call: TRBD2 (6 bases). The CDR3 has 13 residues. CDR1 KGHSH and CDR2 LQKENI come from the germline V gene. Trimming pared 2 bases from V and 5 bases from J, leaving 9 bases between. CDR3 amino acids: CASSPAGSETQYF. The CDR3 DNA reads as TGTGCCAGCTCACCAGCGGGGAGCGAGACCCAGTACTTC.

J is TRBJ2-2 and V is TRBV7-6; D could derive from TRBD1 or TRBD2 (5 bases each). Trimming stripped 4 bases from V and 3 bases from J, with 12 bases between. CDR1 SGHVS and CDR2 FNYEAQ come from the germline V gene. This CDR3 is built from 15 residues. The CDR3 nucleotides read TGTGCCAGCAGCTCGGGGACGGCCCACACCGGGGAGCTGTTTTTT. It specifies CASSSGTAHTGELFF.

The chain couples TRBV5-1 to TRBJ2-5; 13 nucleotides align to TRBD2. The CDR3 consists of 13 residues. Losses at the gene ends were 7 bases for V and 10 bases for J; bases not matched to a gene: 7. Germline assignment: CDR1 SGHRS and CDR2 YFSETQ. The CDR3 nucleotides are TGCGCCAGCGGGACTAGCGGGGAGGAGGGCCAGTACTTC. It specifies CASGTSGEEGQYF.

This clonotype was counted a few times. V and J are TRBV5-1 and TRBJ2-3, with D possibly TRBD1 on 6 matching bases. This CDR3 spans 16 amino acids. Germline CDR1 and CDR2: SGHRS and YFSETQ. Deletions cut 3 bases from V and 0 bases from J, with 14 bases between. The CDR3 here is CASSSDRSTSTDTQYF. CDR3 DNA sequence: TGCGCCAGCAGCTCGGACAGAAGCACTAGCACAGATACGCAGTATTTT. Full variable domain (missing parts from reference TRBV5-1 and TRBJ2-3): KAGVTQTPRYLIKTRGQQVTLSCSPISGHRSVSWYQQTPGQGLQFLFEYFSETQRNKGNFPGRFSGRQFSNSRSEMNVSTLELGDSALYLCASSSDRSTSTDTQYFGPGTRLTVL.

A few counts support this clonotype. The chain uses TRBV4-3 and TRBJ1-2, with D hard to call. The V gene's germline CDR1 is LGHNA and CDR2 YSLEER. CDR3 length: 15 residues. The V and J ends lost 2 bases and 4 bases respectively, with 14 bases between them. In nucleotides, the CDR3 is TGCGCCAGCAGCCAATTTAAGGTTACTGCCTATGGCTACACCTTC. It encodes CASSQFKVTAYGYTF.

This chain connects TRBV7-2 to TRBJ1-6; 7 nucleotides agree with TRBD1. This CDR3 is built from 13 residues. The germline CDR1 and CDR2 sequences are SGHTA and FQGNSA. V shed 6 bases and J 10 bases; nucleotides not matched to a gene: 6. The CDR3 coding sequence is TGTGCCAGCAGGCCACAGGGGCAATCACCCCTCCACTTT. It yields the protein CASRPQGQSPLHF. Filled out from reference TRBV7-2 and TRBJ1-6, the complete variable domain reads GAGVSQSPSNKVTEKGKDVELRCDPISGHTALYWYRQSLGQGLEFLIYFQGNSAPDKSGLPSDRFSAERTGGSVSTLTIQRTQQEDSAVYLCASRPQGQSPLHFGNGTRLTVT.

Only a few counts were recorded for this clonotype. This chain uses TRBV7-2 with TRBJ2-7; D is unclear. The CDR3 is 15 amino acids. V lost 2 bases, J lost 2 bases, and 13 bases lay in between. Germline loops: CDR1 SGHTA, CDR2 FQGNSA. CDR3 residues: CASSLNRAGPYEQYF. The CDR3 DNA reads TGTGCCAGCAGCTTAAATCGGGCAGGTCCCTACGAGCAGTACTTC.

This clonotype showed up just a few times. The chain recombines TRBV3-1 with TRBJ2-3; unclear D gene. Trimming left V 1 base short and J 7 bases short, with 6 bases between. There are 12 residues in the CDR3. CDR1 and CDR2 (germline): LGHDT, YNNKEL (reference sequence). The CDR3 sequence: CASSQGVNTQYF. The CDR3 DNA is TGTGCCAGCAGCCAAGGAGTGAATACGCAGTATTTT.

The V and J genes are TRBV7-9 and TRBJ2-3; D is perhaps TRBD2 (5 bases). The CDR3 is 15 amino acids. Germline CDR1 SEHNR, CDR2 FQNEAQ (reference sequence). V gave up 5 bases and J gave up 4 bases, with 16 bases separating them. CDR3 loop: CASSPSRGIPDTQYF. CDR3 bases: TGTGCCAGCAGCCCGAGCAGAGGGATCCCAGATACGCAGTATTTT.

The chain combines TRBV30 with TRBJ1-2; weak D call: TRBD1 (6 bases). The germline gives CDR1 GTSNPN, CDR2 SVGIG (reference sequence). The V gene lost 4 bases and the J gene lost 4 bases, with 10 bases spanning the gap. CDR3 length: 12 residues. CDR3 nucleotide sequence: TGTGCCTGGACGGACAGTCTCTATGGCTACACCTTC. Protein: CAWTDSLYGYTF.

This clonotype was counted many times. The rearrangement joins TRBV5-1 to TRBJ1-2; D uncertain. Trimming pared 0 bases from V and 4 bases from J, leaving 10 bases between. Germline lookup yields CDR1 SGHRS and CDR2 YFSETQ. CDR3 length equals 14 residues. The CDR3 spells CASSLGQQPYGYTF. Here the CDR3 DNA reads TGCGCCAGCAGCTTGGGGCAGCAGCCCTATGGCTACACCTTC.

This clonotype was picked up a small number of times. The rearrangement joins TRBV3-1 to TRBJ2-1, with TRBD2 identical over 13 bases. CDR1 LGHDT and CDR2 YNNKEL come from the germline V gene (reference sequence). This CDR3 is 15 amino acids long. V gave up 3 bases and J gave up 7 bases; unmatched junction bases: 3. Written as DNA, the CDR3 is TGTGCCAGCAGCCACGGACTAGCGGGGGATAATGAGCAGTTCTTC. Its translation: CASSHGLAGDNEQFF.

This clonotype was seen a handful of times. The gene calls are TRBV20-1 and TRBJ1-6, with D hard to call. The V end was cut by 3 bases, the J end by 7 bases, with 7 bases between. The CDR3 runs to 12 residues. The germline gives CDR1 DFQATT, CDR2 SNEGSKA (reference sequence). CDR3 nucleotides: TGCAGTGCTAGGCCGACGAATTCACCCCTCCACTTT. This translates into CSARPTNSPLHF.

The rearrangement joins TRBV6-2 or TRBV6-3 to TRBJ2-2, with unresolved D. CDR1 and CDR2 (germline): MNHEY, SVGEGT. This CDR3 is 15 amino acids long. V lost 5 bases and J lost 0, with 10 bases in between. CDR3 sequence reads: CASSRRTPNTGELFF. The DNA for the CDR3 is TGTGCCAGCAGTAGGCGGACGCCGAACACCGGGGAGCTGTTTTTT.

This clonotype was found a few times. The junction does not match germline at one end; this may be a read error. The chain employs TRBV7-7 and TRBJ2-1, with D tentatively TRBD2 (6 bases). CDR3 size: 13 residues. Germline loops: CDR1 SSHAT, CDR2 FNYEAQ (reference sequence). The CDR3 DNA sequence: TGTGCTAGCAGCTTAGAACGGGACTATGAGCAGTTCTTC. Translated: CASSLERDYEQFF.

The chain has TRBV4-1 and TRBJ2-1, with 13 bases identical to TRBD2. Germline CDR1 is MGHRA and CDR2 is YSYEKL. The CDR3 runs 15 residues. V lost 5 bases, J lost 13 bases, and 11 bases stayed unmatched. As DNA, the CDR3 is TGCGCCAGCAGCGAAGGACTAGCGGGGGCCCGAGGTCAGTTCTTC. Translated: CASSEGLAGARGQFF.

This clonotype was seen ten or more times. The chain carries TRBV5-4 and TRBJ2-3, with D perhaps matching TRBD2 (6 bases). The V gene lost 4 bases and the J gene lost 5 bases, with 17 bases spanning the gap. The CDR3 covers 15 residues. In germline, CDR1 is SGHNT, CDR2 YYREEE (reference sequence). The CDR3 bases are TGTGCCAGCAGCCACGACAATAGCGGTCTAGATACGCAGTATTTT. Translation: CASSHDNSGLDTQYF.

The J gene is TRBJ2-7, the V gene TRBV4-3; D might be TRBD2 (5 bases). This CDR3 spans 15 amino acids. The V end lost 3 bases, the J end lost 0 bases, and 12 bases lay between the germline ends. In germline, CDR1 is LGHNA, CDR2 YSLEER. Here the CDR3 DNA reads TGCGCCAGCAGCCAGACGGCGGGTCTCTCCTACGAGCAGTACTTC. It translates to CASSQTAGLSYEQYF.

This clonotype was counted only a few times. This sequence joins TRBV13 and TRBJ2-2; D unresolved. The V end was cut by 5 bases, the J end by 4 bases, with 11 bases between. The CDR3 covers 14 residues. Germline V lookup: CDR1 PRHDT, CDR2 FYEKMQ (reference sequence). The CDR3 nucleotides are TGTGCCAGCAGCCCCCCCCCGATCACCGGGGAGCTGTTTTTT. Translating it yields CASSPPPITGELFF.

This chain uses TRBV6-2 or TRBV6-3 with TRBJ1-1; TRBD1 is a possible D gene (5 bases). This CDR3 has 14 amino acids. The V end lost 6 bases, the J end lost 4 bases, and 15 bases lay between the germline ends. CDR1 is MNHEY and CDR2 is SVGEGT in the germline V gene. CDR3 loop: CASSRGVGGTEAFF. DNA of the CDR3: TGTGCCAGCAGCCGGGGGGTTGGAGGCACTGAAGCTTTCTTT.

The rearrangement joins TRBV6-2 or TRBV6-3 to TRBJ2-1; 9 positions agree with TRBD1. This CDR3 comprises 15 residues. Germline CDR1 is MNHEY and CDR2 is SVGEGT. V shed 8 bases, J shed 9 bases, and the junction held 14 bases outside the gene matches. The CDR3: CASRSRDRASSEQFF. The DNA of the CDR3 is TGTGCCAGCCGTTCCCGGGACAGGGCGTCGAGTGAGCAGTTCTTC.

This clonotype has just a few counts. The chain couples TRBV11-2 to TRBJ1-1, with 8 bases fitting TRBD1. This CDR3 is 15 amino acids long. V was pared by 3 bases and J by 5 bases, with 8 bases of the junction left unmatched. CDR1 SGHAT and CDR2 FQNNGV come from the germline V gene. The CDR3, as DNA: TGTGCCAGCAGCTTTCATGGGACAGGTTGGACTGAAGCTTTCTTT. Protein product: CASSFHGTGWTEAFF. Supplemented by reference TRBV11-2 and TRBJ1-1, the full variable domain reads EAGVAQSPRYKIIEKRQSVAFWCNPISGHATLYWYQQILGQGPKLLIQFQNNGVVDDSQLPKDRFSAERLKGVDSTLKIQPAKLEDSAVYLCASSFHGTGWTEAFFGQGTRLTVV.

This clonotype was seen a handful of times. The chain joins TRBV9 to TRBJ1-2; no clear D. Germline V gene data show CDR1 as SGDLS and CDR2 as YYNGEE. Trimming cost V 0 bases and J 0 bases, with 9 bases left between them. This CDR3 has 15 residues. The CDR3 spells CASSVAGDANYGYTF. In DNA, the CDR3 is TGTGCCAGCAGCGTAGCTGGAGACGCTAACTATGGCTACACCTTC.

This clonotype was seen a few times. The chain combines TRBV7-2 with TRBJ1-6; D is unclear. The V end lost 2 bases, the J end lost 7 bases, and 18 bases lay between the germline ends. Germline CDR1 and CDR2: SGHTA and FQGNSA. The CDR3 contains 17 residues. The CDR3 DNA is TGTGCCAGCAGCTTAAGCCCCTCCGGCGGGTCCAATTCACCCCTCCACTTT. Residues: CASSLSPSGGSNSPLHF.

This clonotype has only a few counts. This rearrangement joins TRBV5-6 to TRBJ1-6; D not resolved. Germline V CDR1 and CDR2: SGHDT, YYEEEE. V lost 2 bases and J 9 bases, leaving 6 bases between the germline ends. The CDR3 is 12 amino acids. The chain's CDR3 is CASSLGISPLHF. The CDR3 bases are TGTGCCAGCAGCTTAGGGATTTCACCCCTCCACTTT.

Only a few counts were recorded for this clonotype. The chain employs TRBV18 and TRBJ2-7; D is unclear. Per germline, CDR1 KGHSH and CDR2 LQKENI. With 5 bases removed from V and 4 bases from J, the gap between germline ends came to 15 bases. This CDR3 has 14 residues. The CDR3 reads CASSISPSGYEQYV. The CDR3 coding sequence is TGTGCCAGCTCAATTTCCCCCTCCGGGTACGAGCAGTACGTC.

This chain links TRBV4-1 with TRBJ1-6; the D is unclear. The V end was cut by 4 bases, the J end by 8 bases, with 9 bases between. The CDR3 is 13 residues long. Germline loops: CDR1 MGHRA, CDR2 YSYEKL. This CDR3 reads CASSPPLDSPLHF. In DNA form, the CDR3 reads TGCGCCAGCAGCCCCCCACTGGATTCACCCCTCCACTTT.

This clonotype was counted between two and nine times. The chain recombines TRBV6-5 with TRBJ2-5; D is ambiguous. Trimming took off 6 bases at V and 5 bases at J, with 13 bases between the two ends. The CDR3 contains 13 residues. Germline CDR1 MNHEY, CDR2 SVGAGI. This chain's CDR3 is CASRDGVGETQYF. The CDR3 DNA follows: TGTGCCAGCAGAGATGGGGTAGGCGAGACCCAGTACTTC.

The chain is built from TRBV20-1 and TRBJ1-1, with D uncertain. Germline V gene sequence: CDR1 DFQATT, CDR2 SNEGSKA (reference sequence). V was cut by 6 bases and J by 4 bases, with 6 bases left in between. The CDR3 contains 10 residues. CDR3 sequence (DNA): TGCAGTGCCACGATCACTGAAGCTTTCTTT. Translation: CSATITEAFF.